This T cell receptor (beta chain) derives from a study of CD8+ T cells in alopecia areata. Extraction of RNA preceded its reverse transcription into cDNA, which served as the sequencing template. Assay: immunoSEQ multiplex PCR; the TCRdb copy retains only in-frame clones and omits some. The sample lists about 190,000 clones; 60% to 70% were seen once. Treatment reported: oral pan-JAK inhibitor, 5-10 mg twice daily. Germline CDR1 SGHDT, CDR2 YYEEEE. V lost 4 bases and J 2 bases, leaving 11 bases between the germline ends. The length of the CDR3 is 14 residues. The source is a human donor with alopecia areata. This material consisted of CD4+ T cells sorted from blood, taken at week 4, from a patient treated with tofacitinib. This sequence joins TRBV5-6 and TRBJ2-3, with D maybe TRBD1 (5 bases). CDR3: CASSIQTVTDTQYF. The CDR3 nucleotides read TGTGCCAGCAGCATTCAGACAGTCACAGATACGCAGTATTTT.